This T cell receptor (beta chain) was retrieved from a study of blood T cell repertoires in COVID-19. On the study more broadly: Sites across the United States, Italy and Spain contributed samples from acute and convalescent COVID-19. T cells, B-cell-depleted T cells, or PBMCs supplied cDNA or gDNA.

The protocol was immunoSEQ multiplex PCR, while the TCRdb copy is restricted to in-frame clones and leaves out a portion. This sample has under 250,000 clones, with around four fifths found just once. This TCR was recovered from a man in his forties or fifties with active or convalescent COVID-19. The sequenced sample consisted of peripheral blood.

CDR3 region: CASGPGALTEAFF. The CDR3 region has the DNA TGCGCCAGCGGCCCAGGGGCGCTGACTGAAGCTTTCTTT. V is TRBV10-2 and J is TRBJ1-1; D perhaps matches TRBD1 (6 bases). The CDR3 contains 13 residues. Looked up from germline, CDR1 is WSHSY and CDR2 is SAAADI. The germline V and J ends were trimmed by 8 bases and 5 bases, with 15 bases remaining between them.